Each of the 15 T cell receptor beta chains below was sequenced from the same sample in a study of post-analysis software for immune sequencing data. Overall study results and limits: Five TRBV segments, including TRBV5-6, TRBV5-1 and TRBV20-1, were more frequent in patients than controls.

Antigens of these TCRs are unknown. Built from TCR beta cDNA, the libraries had unique molecular identifiers in them. TCRdb called the PCR reads again in MiXCR, with one record for every CDR3 protein. This sample yields some 890,000 distinct CDR3 sequences, of which approximately 53% are seen a single time; about 4.5% belongs to the top ten. Sequencing was done on a sample of blood. The receptors were sampled from a girl aged 5 to 17 with multiple sclerosis.

This chain connects TRBV20-1 to TRBJ2-1; 7 positions match TRBD2. With V trimmed by 2 bases and J by 12 bases, 13 bases remained unmatched. This CDR3 is built from 14 residues. Per the germline V gene, CDR1 is DFQATT and CDR2 is SNEGSKA (reference sequence). CDR3 amino acids: CSARKRGMVYGQFF. Written as DNA, the CDR3 is TGCAGTGCTAGAAAGCGGGGTATGGTCTATGGGCAGTTCTTC.

A single count supports this clonotype. V is TRBV12-5 and J is TRBJ2-3; D is uncertain. The CDR3 sequence is 13 residues long. Trimming left V 6 bases short and J 3 bases short, with 10 bases between. The V gene's germline CDR1 is LGHNT and CDR2 FRNRAP. The CDR3 loop reads CASGLLTTDTQYF. DNA of the CDR3: TGTGCTAGTGGCCTACTGACTACAGATACGCAGTATTTT.

This clonotype was picked up a small number of times. The chain employs TRBV5-1 and TRBJ2-7, with a possible D match to TRBD1 (6 bases). The CDR3 spans 15 residues. From germline, CDR1 is SGHRS and CDR2 YFSETQ. V lost 0 bases to trimming and J lost 1 base, with 11 bases between them. The CDR3 region has the DNA TGCGCCAGCAGCTTGGAACAGGGCGCATCCTACGAGCAGTACTTC. It specifies CASSLEQGASYEQYF.

This clonotype has just a few counts. The V and J genes are TRBV20-1 and TRBJ2-1, with D possibly being TRBD1 or TRBD2 (5 bases each). Trimming cost V 6 bases and J 7 bases, with 16 bases left between them. Germline CDR1 and CDR2: DFQATT and SNEGSKA (reference sequence). The CDR3 sequence is 13 residues long. CDR3 DNA: TGCAGTGCGGGGACCAGCGGCCAGAATGAGCAGTTCTTC. Amino acids: CSAGTSGQNEQFF.

The chain is built from TRBV5-1 and TRBJ1-1; D is perhaps TRBD1 (6 bases). Germline V gene data show CDR1 as SGHRS and CDR2 as YFSETQ. Between the trimmed V and J ends, which lost 6 bases and 1 base, there was a span of 13 bases. This CDR3 contains 14 residues. This CDR3 reads CASTSGGENTEAFF. The CDR3 DNA sequence: TGCGCCAGCACTTCGGGGGGCGAGAACACTGAAGCTTTCTTT. Filled out from reference TRBV5-1 and TRBJ1-1, the complete variable domain reads KAGVTQTPRYLIKTRGQQVTLSCSPISGHRSVSWYQQTPGQGLQFLFEYFSETQRNKGNFPGRFSGRQFSNSRSEMNVSTLELGDSALYLCASTSGGENTEAFFGQGTRLTVV.

The chain recombines TRBV7-7 with TRBJ2-3; 12 positions match TRBD2. V dropped 5 bases and J dropped 1; count of bases not matched to a gene: 1. CDR3 length equals 15 residues. Germline lookup yields CDR1 SSHAT and CDR2 FNYEAQ (reference sequence). Written as DNA, the CDR3 is TGTGCCAGCAGCCCTAGCGGGGGGGGCACAGATACGCAGTATTTT. As protein: CASSPSGGGTDTQYF.

The chain combines TRBV20-1 with TRBJ2-7; TRBD1 agrees at 10 bases. Judging by the DNA end, TRBJ2-4 fits better; the J call may be wrong. From germline, CDR1 is DFQATT and CDR2 SNEGSKA (reference sequence). The CDR3 covers 14 residues. For the CDR3, the DNA is TGCAGTGCGCGGACAGGGGGGTCCAAAAACATTCAGTACTTC. Amino acids: CSARTGGSKNIQYF.

The chain uses TRBV20-1 and TRBJ1-4; a possible D gene is TRBD1 (5 bases). The germline CDR1 and CDR2 sequences are DFQATT and SNEGSKA (reference sequence). The CDR3 totals 16 residues. Trimming cost V 4 bases and J 3 bases, with 18 bases left between them. The CDR3: CSATSGTGAANEKLFF. CDR3 DNA: TGCAGTGCTACCTCCGGGACCGGCGCAGCTAATGAAAAACTGTTTTTT.

This clonotype showed up just a few times. This chain connects TRBV20-1 to TRBJ2-5; D not resolved. V lost 3 bases and J 10 bases, leaving 15 bases between the germline ends. Germline V gene sequence: CDR1 DFQATT, CDR2 SNEGSKA (reference sequence). CDR3 length: 12 residues. The CDR3 DNA is TGCAGTGCTAGGGCTGTCGTAGGTAGCCAGTACTTC. Its protein is CSARAVVGSQYF.

J is TRBJ1-2 and V is TRBV6-5; D is unresolved. The V end lost 8 bases, the J end lost 7 bases, and 11 bases lay between the germline ends. The V gene's germline CDR1 is MNHEY and CDR2 SVGAGI. The CDR3 covers 11 residues. The CDR3 protein is CASGHSAGYTF. The CDR3 DNA reads TGTGCCAGCGGTCACAGTGCTGGCTACACCTTC.

This clonotype showed up just a few times. The chain carries TRBV12-5 and TRBJ2-5, with D unresolved. Looked up from germline, CDR1 is LGHNT and CDR2 is FRNRAP. CDR3 length equals 17 residues. Trimming left V 3 bases short and J 2 bases short, with 19 bases between. CDR3 region: CASGLDLTAVKQETQYF. CDR3 sequence (DNA): TGTGCTAGTGGTTTAGACCTGACCGCAGTCAAACAAGAGACCCAGTACTTC.

The chain employs TRBV7-9 and TRBJ2-3; TRBD1 might be the D (6 bases). Germline CDR1 is SEHNR and CDR2 is FQNEAQ (reference sequence). There are 17 residues in the CDR3. Trimming stripped 5 bases from V and 0 bases from J, with 18 bases between. This chain's CDR3 is CASSLVGTGRSTDTQYF. The CDR3, as DNA: TGTGCCAGCAGCCTTGTGGGTACAGGGAGAAGCACAGATACGCAGTATTTT.

This chain connects TRBV20-1 to TRBJ2-3; 7 nucleotides line up with TRBD2. V trimming: 1 base; J trimming: 0 bases; junction bases outside the gene matches: 4. This CDR3 comprises 15 residues. Germline CDR1 and CDR2: DFQATT and SNEGSKA (reference sequence). The chain's CDR3 is CSARGVRESTDTQYF. The CDR3 coding sequence is TGCAGTGCTAGAGGTGTGCGGGAGAGCACAGATACGCAGTATTTT.

The J gene is TRBJ1-2, the V gene TRBV6-5, with D hard to call. The CDR3 has 16 residues. Between the trimmed V and J ends, which lost 0 bases and 5 bases, there was a span of 16 bases. In germline, CDR1 is MNHEY, CDR2 SVGAGI. CDR3 residues: CASSYSKEGIRYGYTF. The CDR3 nucleotides read TGTGCCAGCAGTTACTCGAAGGAGGGAATCCGATATGGCTACACCTTC.

This clonotype showed up just a few times. The V gene is TRBV3-1, the J gene TRBJ2-7, with 10 positions matching TRBD2. The V gene end was trimmed by 3 bases and the J gene end by 6 bases; junction bases not matched to a gene: 8. The CDR3 runs 15 residues. Germline V gives CDR1 LGHDT, CDR2 YNNKEL (reference sequence). This chain's CDR3 is CASSQTLAGESEQYF. As DNA, the CDR3 is TGTGCCAGCAGCCAGACCCTAGCGGGAGAAAGCGAGCAGTACTTC.